This T cell receptor (beta chain) was sequenced during a study of CD8+ T cells in alopecia areata. Whole-study results and caveats: Scalp specimens additionally yield sequences from normal skin's resident alphabeta T cells. Mice showed TCR sharing more clearly than patients did, possibly owing to HLA.

cDNA reverse transcribed from extracted RNA served as the sequencing template. Some clones are missing from TCRdb's copy, which holds only in-frame ones; the method was immunoSEQ multiplex PCR. The table has 150,000 or so clones, approximately 50% seen once. The germline V gene encodes CDR1 LNHDA and CDR2 SQIVND (reference sequence). After removal of 9 bases from V and 4 bases from J, the junction contained 5 bases not matched to a gene. CDR3 size: 13 residues. This clone was found a few times. Its antigen is still unknown. The chain carries TRBV19 and TRBJ2-2; 7 nucleotides line up with TRBD1. The clonotype comes from a human donor with alopecia areata. Sequenced sample: CD4+ T cells sorted from blood. CDR3 sequence reads: CASRQGVTGELFF. The CDR3 bases are TGTGCCAGCAGACAGGGCGTCACCGGGGAGCTGTTTTTT.